This record concerns one TCR beta chain sequence. Its antigen is still unknown. The sample is drawn from a study of follicular helper T cells after annual influenza vaccination. About the study: For some subjects, blood spans the 2013-2014, 2014-2015 and 2015-2016 annual vaccinations. Study-wide results and limits: Undersampling of larger non-cTfh compartments could not be excluded.

Time point in this sample: 2015-2016 season, 7 days after influenza vaccination. The CDR3 is made up of 14 amino acids. Germline V CDR1 and CDR2: SQVTM, ANQGSEA. V was shortened by 6 bases and J by 0 bases, with 14 bases between the two germline ends. The data were produced by immunoSEQ multiplex PCR, yet TCRdb's version contains in-frame clones alone and is incomplete. The repertoire holds about 10,000 clones, with around four fifths as singletons. The sample was CXCR5- memory CD4+ T cells sorted from blood, taken 7 days after influenza vaccination. This TCR was recovered from an adult who received the influenza vaccine. The chain uses TRBV29-1 and TRBJ2-5; possibly TRBD1 or TRBD2 for D (6 bases each). CDR3 loop: CSVNRAGYQETQYF. The DNA for the CDR3 is TGCAGCGTAAACAGGGCGGGGTACCAAGAGACCCAGTACTTC.